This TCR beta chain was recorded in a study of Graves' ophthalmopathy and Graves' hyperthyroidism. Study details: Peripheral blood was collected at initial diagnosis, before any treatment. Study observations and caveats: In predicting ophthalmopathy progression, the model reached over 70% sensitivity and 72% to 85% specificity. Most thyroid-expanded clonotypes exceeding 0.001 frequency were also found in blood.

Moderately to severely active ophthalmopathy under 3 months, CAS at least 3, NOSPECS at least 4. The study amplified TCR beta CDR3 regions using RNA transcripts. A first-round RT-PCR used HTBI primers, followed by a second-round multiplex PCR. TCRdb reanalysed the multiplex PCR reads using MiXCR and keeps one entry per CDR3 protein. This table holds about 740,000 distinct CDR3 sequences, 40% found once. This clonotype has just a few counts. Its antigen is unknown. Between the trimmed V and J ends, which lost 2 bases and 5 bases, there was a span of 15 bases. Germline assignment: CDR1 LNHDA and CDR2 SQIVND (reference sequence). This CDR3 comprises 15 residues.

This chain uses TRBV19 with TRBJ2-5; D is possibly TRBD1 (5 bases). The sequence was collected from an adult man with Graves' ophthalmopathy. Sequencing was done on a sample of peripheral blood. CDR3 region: CASSISGRVDETQYF. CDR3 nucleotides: TGTGCCAGTAGTATATCGGGCAGGGTGGATGAGACCCAGTACTTC.